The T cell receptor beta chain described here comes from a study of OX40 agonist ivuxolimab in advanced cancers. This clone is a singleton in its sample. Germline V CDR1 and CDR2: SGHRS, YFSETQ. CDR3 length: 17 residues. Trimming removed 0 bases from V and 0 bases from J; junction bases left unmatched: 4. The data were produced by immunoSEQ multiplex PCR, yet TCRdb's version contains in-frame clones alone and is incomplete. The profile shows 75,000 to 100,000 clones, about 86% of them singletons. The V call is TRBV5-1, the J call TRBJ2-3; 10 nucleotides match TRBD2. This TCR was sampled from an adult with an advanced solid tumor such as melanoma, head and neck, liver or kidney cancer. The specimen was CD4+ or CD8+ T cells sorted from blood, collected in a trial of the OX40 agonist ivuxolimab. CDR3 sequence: CASSLVSGRFSTDTQYF. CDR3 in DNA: TGCGCCAGCAGCTTGGTTAGCGGGAGGTTTAGCACAGATACGCAGTATTTT.